One and the same sample provided the 10 T cell receptor beta chains below, sequenced in a study of T-cell reconstitution after alpha-beta-depleted transplantation in children. The authors prepared the TCRbeta library with unique molecular identifiers. From the PCR reads, TCRdb called clonotypes with MiXCR, one entry per CDR3 protein. Of about 78,000 distinct CDR3 sequences listed, 14% are singletons. The source material was PBMCs, mostly from graft donor cells, sampled 180 days after TCRalphabeta/CD19-depleted stem cell transplant. The receptors derive from a male patient aged 2 to 9 who had a stem cell transplant for acute lymphoblastic leukemia, so the T cells may come from the graft donor.

The rearrangement uses TRBV30 and TRBJ2-1; tentatively, D is TRBD1 or TRBD2 (5 bases each). V lost 5 bases and J 7 bases, leaving 9 bases between the germline ends. CDR3 size: 11 residues. Germline lookup yields CDR1 GTSNPN and CDR2 SVGIG (reference sequence). The DNA for the CDR3 is TGTGCCTGGGGGGGTTGGAATGAGCAGTTCTTC. Residues: CAWGGWNEQFF.

J is TRBJ2-3 and V is TRBV4-2; unclear D gene. The V and J ends lost 0 bases and 0 bases respectively, with 7 bases between them. The CDR3 totals 15 residues. Germline V gene sequence: CDR1 LGHNA, CDR2 YNFKEQ. DNA of the CDR3: TGTGCCAGCAGCCAAGAACCGGAGAGCACAGATACGCAGTATTTT. Residues: CASSQEPESTDTQYF.

This clonotype has just a few counts. The CDR3 DNA reads as TGTGCCAGCAGCTTGGAATACACAGATACGCAGTATTTT. It is translated as CASSLEYTDTQYF. The chain combines TRBV7-2 with TRBJ2-3; D not resolved. The CDR3 is made up of 13 amino acids. Looked up from germline, CDR1 is SGHTA and CDR2 is FQGNSA. Deletions cut 3 bases from V and 2 bases from J, with 6 bases between.

This clonotype was found a few times. The chain couples TRBV20-1 to TRBJ2-7, with a possible D match to TRBD2 (6 bases). This CDR3 contains 15 residues. V lost 0 bases and J 4 bases, leaving 16 bases between the germline ends. Per the germline V gene, CDR1 is DFQATT and CDR2 is SNEGSKA (reference sequence). The CDR3 spells CSARDWRTIYYEQYF. The CDR3 coding sequence is TGCAGTGCTAGAGATTGGAGGACTATTTATTACGAGCAGTACTTC.

Turning to this clonotype: A much larger clone differs from this one at a single base, so this may be a read error. V gene TRBV20-1 combines with J gene TRBJ1-5; D ambiguous. The CDR3 totals 17 residues. Trimming took 2 bases from V and 5 from J, leaving 22 bases between them. Germline CDR1 is DFQATT and CDR2 is SNEGSKA (reference sequence). The CDR3 spells CSARPPTVGVGDQPQHF. CDR3 sequence (DNA): TGCAGTGCTAGACCCCCAACAGTGGGTGTGGGCGATCAGCCCCAGCATTTT.

This clonotype appeared a few times. This chain connects TRBV7-9 to TRBJ2-4; 7 bases match TRBD2. Germline V gives CDR1 SEHNR, CDR2 FQNEAQ (reference sequence). This CDR3 is built from 17 residues. V shed 5 bases, J shed 0 bases, and the junction held 10 bases outside the gene matches. The CDR3, as DNA: TGTGCCAGCAGCCCATCGCCCGGGGGGAGAGCCAAAAACATTCAGTACTTC. Translated, it gives CASSPSPGGRAKNIQYF. Combining the CDR3 with reference TRBV7-9 and TRBJ2-4 gives the whole variable domain DTGVSQNPRHKITKRGQNVTFRCDPISEHNRLYWYRQTLGQGPEFLTYFQNEAQLEKSRLLSDRFSAERPKGSFSTLEIQRTEQGDSAMYLCASSPSPGGRAKNIQYFGAGTRLSVL.

This rearrangement joins TRBV11-1 to TRBJ2-2; a possible D gene is TRBD1 (5 bases). Germline CDR1 is SGHAT and CDR2 is FQDESV (reference sequence). The CDR3 runs 14 residues. The ends were cut back, 1 base at V and 6 bases at J, with 9 bases in the middle. CDR3 region: CASSLDRMAGELFF. The CDR3, as DNA: TGTGCCAGCAGCTTAGACAGGATGGCCGGGGAGCTGTTTTTT.

The rearrangement uses TRBV6-1 and TRBJ2-7; 7 positions match TRBD1. J lost 3 bases, V lost 6 bases, and 5 bases had no gene match. CDR3 length: 13 amino acids. Germline CDR1 reads MNHNS; CDR2 reads SASEGT. CDR3 in amino acids: CASRPRDSYEQYF. The DNA for the CDR3 is TGTGCCAGCAGGCCTCGGGACAGCTACGAGCAGTACTTC.

In this sample, this clonotype turned up a few times. The rearrangement joins TRBV13 to TRBJ1-3; D is uncertain. Germline values: CDR1 PRHDT, CDR2 FYEKMQ (reference sequence). The germline V and J ends were trimmed by 2 bases and 4 bases, with 15 bases remaining between them. This CDR3 has 16 residues. This CDR3 is CASSLNRGGRGNTIYF. In nucleotides, the CDR3 is TGTGCCAGCAGCTTAAATCGTGGCGGCCGGGGAAACACCATATATTTT.

The CDR3 DNA follows: TGCAGTGCCCCCCATATCCGGGGACAGGCGAACACTGAAGCTTTCTTT. Protein sequence: CSAPHIRGQANTEAFF. The rearrangement uses TRBV20-1 and TRBJ1-1; TRBD1 matches 8 bases. After removal of 6 bases from V and 1 base from J, the junction contained 13 bases not matched to a gene. The CDR3 runs 16 residues. Germline loops: CDR1 DFQATT, CDR2 SNEGSKA (reference sequence).